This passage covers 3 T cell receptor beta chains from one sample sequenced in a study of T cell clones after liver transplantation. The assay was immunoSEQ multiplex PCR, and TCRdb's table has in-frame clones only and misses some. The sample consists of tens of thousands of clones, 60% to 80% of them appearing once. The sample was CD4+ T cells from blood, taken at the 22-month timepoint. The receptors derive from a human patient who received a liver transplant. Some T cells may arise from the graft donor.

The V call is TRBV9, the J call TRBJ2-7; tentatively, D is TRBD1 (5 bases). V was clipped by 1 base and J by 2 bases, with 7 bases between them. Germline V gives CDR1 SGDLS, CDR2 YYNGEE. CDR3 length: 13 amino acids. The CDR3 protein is CASSVSGTYEQYF. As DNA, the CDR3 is TGTGCCAGCAGCGTATCAGGGACCTACGAGCAGTACTTC.

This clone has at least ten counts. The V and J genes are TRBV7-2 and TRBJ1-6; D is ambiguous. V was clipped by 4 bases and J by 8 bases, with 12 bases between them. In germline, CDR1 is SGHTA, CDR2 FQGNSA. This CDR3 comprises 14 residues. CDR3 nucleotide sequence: TGTGCCAGCAGCTCCCCGGGCTACTATTCACCCCTCCACTTT. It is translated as CASSSPGYYSPLHF.

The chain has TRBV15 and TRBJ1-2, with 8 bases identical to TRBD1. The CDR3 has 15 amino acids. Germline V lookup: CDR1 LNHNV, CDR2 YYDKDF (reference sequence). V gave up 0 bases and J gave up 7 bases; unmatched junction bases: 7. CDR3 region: CATSREPQGAGGYTF. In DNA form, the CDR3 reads TGTGCCACCAGCAGAGAACCGCAGGGGGCGGGTGGCTACACCTTC. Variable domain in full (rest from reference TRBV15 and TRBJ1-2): DAMVIQNPRYQVTQFGKPVTLSCSQTLNHNVMYWYQQKSSQAPKLLFHYYDKDFNNEADTPDNFQSRRPNTSFCFLDIRSPGLGDTAMYLCATSREPQGAGGYTFGSGTRLTVV.